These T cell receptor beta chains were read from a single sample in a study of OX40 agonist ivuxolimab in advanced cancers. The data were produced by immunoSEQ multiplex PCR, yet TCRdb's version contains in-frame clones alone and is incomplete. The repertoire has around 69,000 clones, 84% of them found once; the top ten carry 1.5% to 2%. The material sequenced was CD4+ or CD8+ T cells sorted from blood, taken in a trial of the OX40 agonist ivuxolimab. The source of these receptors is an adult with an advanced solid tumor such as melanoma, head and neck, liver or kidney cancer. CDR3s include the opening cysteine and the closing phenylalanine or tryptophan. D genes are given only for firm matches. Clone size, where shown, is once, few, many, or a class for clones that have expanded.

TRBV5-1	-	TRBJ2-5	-	TGCGCCAGCAGCTTCCCCCCCTTCGGGGGACTACAGGGAGAGACCCAGTACTTC	CASSFPPFGGLQGETQYF
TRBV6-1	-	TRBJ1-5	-	TGTGCCAGCATGTGGGGGGGTGGTCAGCCCCAGCATTTT	CASMWGGGQPQHF
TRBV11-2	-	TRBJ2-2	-	TGTGCCAGCAGCTTAGACCGGGGTACCGGGGAGCTGTTTTTT	CASSLDRGTGELFF
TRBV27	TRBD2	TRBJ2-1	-	TGTGCCAGCAGTTACGGTAGGGATGTAGCACCTAGCGGGAGGGACAATGAGCAGTTCTTC	CASSYGRDVAPSGRDNEQFF
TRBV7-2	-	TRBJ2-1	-	TGTGCCAGCAGCCCCGACAGGTGGCTCGATGAGCAGTTCTTC	CASSPDRWLDEQFF
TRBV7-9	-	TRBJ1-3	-	TGTGCCAGCAGCTCGAGCGGCTGGAACACCATATATTTT	CASSSSGWNTIYF
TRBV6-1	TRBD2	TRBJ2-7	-	TGTGCCAGCAGTGAAGGGCTAGCGGGAGGTTACGAGCAGTACTTC	CASSEGLAGGYEQYF
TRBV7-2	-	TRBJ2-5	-	TGTGCCAGCAGCACCACTAGCTACGCGACCCAGTACTTC	CASSTTSYATQYF
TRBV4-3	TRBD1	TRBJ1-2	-	TGCGCCAGCAGCCAGGCCAGGGGGACCTTTAACTATGGCTACACCTTC	CASSQARGTFNYGYTF
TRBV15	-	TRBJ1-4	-	TGTGCCACCAGCAGGGGAGAGGGGGGATTTGAAAAACTGTTTTTT	CATSRGEGGFEKLFF
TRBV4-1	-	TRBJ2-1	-	TGCGCCAGCAGCCAAGGGCTGGCGCTCGAGCAGTTCTTC	CASSQGLALEQFF
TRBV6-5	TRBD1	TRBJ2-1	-	TGTGCCAGCAGTTGGCGGGACAGGGGTAATGAGCAGTTCTTC	CASSWRDRGNEQFF
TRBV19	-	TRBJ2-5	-	TGTGCCAGTAGTGTTAACAGCGGGCCGGAGACCCAGTACTTC	CASSVNSGPETQYF
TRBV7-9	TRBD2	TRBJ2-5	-	TGTGCCAGCAGAGTTAGCGGGAACCAAGAGACCCAGTACTTC	CASRVSGNQETQYF
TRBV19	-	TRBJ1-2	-	TGTGCCAGTAGGAAACAGGTTACTAACTATGGCTACACCTTC	CASRKQVTNYGYTF
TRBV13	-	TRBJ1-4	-	TGTGCCAGCAGCCCCGGCAGTAAGGCAACTAATGAAAAACTGTTTTTT	CASSPGSKATNEKLFF
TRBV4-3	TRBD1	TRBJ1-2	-	TGCGCCAGCAGCCAAAGACAGGGGAACTATGGCTACACCTTC	CASSQRQGNYGYTF
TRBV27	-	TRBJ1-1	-	TGTGCCAGCAGTCCCCGGGCGCTGTCGGTTGAAGCTTTCTTT	CASSPRALSVEAFF
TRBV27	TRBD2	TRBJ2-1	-	TGTGCCAGCAGCTGGCTAGCGGCCAATGAGCAGTTCTTC	CASSWLAANEQFF
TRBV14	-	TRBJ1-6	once	TGTGCCAGCAGCCCCACCGGGCCACCCCTCCACTTT	CASSPTGPPLHF
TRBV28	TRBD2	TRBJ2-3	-	TGTGCCAGCAAACATGGGACTAGCGGGAGGGCAGATACGCAGTATTTT	CASKHGTSGRADTQYF
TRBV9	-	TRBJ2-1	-	TGTGCCAGCAGCCCTTGGACAGTAAATGAGCAGTTCTTC	CASSPWTVNEQFF
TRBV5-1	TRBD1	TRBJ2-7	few	TGCGCCAGCAGCGAGCAATCCGGGACAGGGGACGACGAGCAGTACTTC	CASSEQSGTGDDEQYF
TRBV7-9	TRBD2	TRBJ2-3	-	TGTGCCAGCAGCTTAAATAGCGGGACCACAGATACGCAGTATTTT	CASSLNSGTTDTQYF
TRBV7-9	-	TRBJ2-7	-	TGTGCCAGCAGCTCAGCCGGCGGCGTGAAGAGAGAGTACTTC	CASSSAGGVKREYF
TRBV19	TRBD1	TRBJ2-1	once	TGTGCCAGTAGCCTCCGCAGGGGGTCCAATGAGCAGTTCTTC	CASSLRRGSNEQFF
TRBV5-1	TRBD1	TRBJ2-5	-	TGCGCCAGCAGCCACCGGGACAGGGCCCAAGAGACCCAGTACTTC	CASSHRDRAQETQYF
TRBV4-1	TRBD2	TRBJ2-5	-	TGCGCCAGCAGCCAAGATTCGGCGAGCGGGGAGTCAGAGACCCAGTACTTC	CASSQDSASGESETQYF
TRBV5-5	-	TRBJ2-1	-	TGTGCCAGCAGCTTGGCAGAGAGGCGCCGCTCCTACAATGAGCAGTTCTTC	CASSLAERRRSYNEQFF
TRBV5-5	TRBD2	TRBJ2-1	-	TGTGCCAGCAGCTTGGCTATGACTTCGACTAGCGGGAATGAGCAGTTCTTC	CASSLAMTSTSGNEQFF
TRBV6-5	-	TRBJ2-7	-	TGTGCCAGCACCCCCGTAGGAGGATCCTACGAGCAGTACTTC	CASTPVGGSYEQYF